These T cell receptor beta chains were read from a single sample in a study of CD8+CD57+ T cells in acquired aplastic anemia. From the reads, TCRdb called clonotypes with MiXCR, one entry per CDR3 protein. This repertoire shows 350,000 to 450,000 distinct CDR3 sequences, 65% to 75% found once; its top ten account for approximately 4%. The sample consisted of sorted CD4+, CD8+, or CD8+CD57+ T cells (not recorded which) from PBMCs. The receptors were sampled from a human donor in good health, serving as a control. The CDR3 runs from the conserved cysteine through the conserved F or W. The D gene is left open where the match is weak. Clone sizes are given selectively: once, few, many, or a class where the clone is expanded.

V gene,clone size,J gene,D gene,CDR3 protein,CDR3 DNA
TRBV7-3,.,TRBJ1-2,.,CASSTARGNTF,TGTGCCAGCAGTACAGCGCGCGGCAACACCTTC
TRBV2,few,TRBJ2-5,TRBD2,CASRRGIETQYF,TGTGCCAGCAGGCGGGGGATAGAGACCCAGTACTTC
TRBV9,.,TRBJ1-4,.,CASSVDSGDGGYKLFF,TGTGCCAGCAGCGTAGATTCAGGGGACGGTGGCTACAAACTGTTTTTT
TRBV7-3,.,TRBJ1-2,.,CASSAQHRKGGYGYTF,TGTGCCAGCAGTGCCCAACATAGGAAGGGTGGCTATGGCTACACCTTC
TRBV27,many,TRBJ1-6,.,CASSFSSGAINSPLHF,TGTGCCAGCAGTTTTTCCTCAGGGGCGATCAATTCACCCCTCCACTTT
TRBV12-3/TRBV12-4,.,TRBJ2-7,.,CASNSARGYEQYF,TGTGCCAGCAACTCGGCCAGGGGCTACGAGCAGTACTTC
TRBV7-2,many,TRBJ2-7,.,CASSLGRAHEQYF,TGTGCCAGCAGCTTAGGCAGGGCCCACGAGCAGTACTTC
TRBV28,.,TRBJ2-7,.,CAVTTPAFRIEQYF,TGTGCCGTCACTACACCCGCCTTCCGTATAGAGCAGTACTTC
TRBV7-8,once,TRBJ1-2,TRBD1,CASSLNQQGPYGYTF,TGTGCCAGCAGCTTGAACCAACAGGGGCCTTATGGCTACACCTTC
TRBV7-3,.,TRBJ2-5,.,CASTLAGNQPRHFFF,TGTGCCAGCACCCTTGCTGGGAATCAGCCCCGGCATTTTTTCTTC
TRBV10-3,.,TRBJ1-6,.,CAISESAGAKTPLHF,TGTGCCATCAGTGAGTCAGCAGGGGCGAAAACACCCCTCCACTTT
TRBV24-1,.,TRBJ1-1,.,CATSDSWAGQAFF,TGTGCCACCAGTGATTCGTGGGCTGGGCAAGCTTTCTTT
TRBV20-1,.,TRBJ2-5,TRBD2,CSATLAGVQTQYF,TGCAGTGCTACCTTAGCGGGGGTCCAGACCCAGTACTTC
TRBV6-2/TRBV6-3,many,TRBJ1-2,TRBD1,CASSYPRTGDGYTF,TGTGCCAGCAGTTACCCGAGGACAGGGGACGGCTACACCTTC
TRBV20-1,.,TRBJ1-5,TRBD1,CSAFTGGGQPQHF,TGCAGTGCTTTCACAGGGGGTGGACAGCCCCAGCATTTT
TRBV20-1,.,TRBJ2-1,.,CSARPHGKERTEQFF,TGCAGTGCTAGACCCCACGGCAAAGAGCGTACTGAGCAGTTCTTC
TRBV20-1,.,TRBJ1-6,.,CSARTRDVSPLHF,TGCAGTGCTAGAACTAGGGACGTCTCTCCCCTCCACTTT
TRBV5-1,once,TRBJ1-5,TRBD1,CASSLGTAPNQPQHF,TGCGCCAGCAGCTTAGGGACAGCCCCCAATCAGCCCCAGCATTTT
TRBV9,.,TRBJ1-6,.,CASSVSVGQSPLHF,TGTGCCAGCAGCGTTTCGGTGGGCCAGTCCCCCCTGCACTTT
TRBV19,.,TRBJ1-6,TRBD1,CASSPRGGVGSPLHF,TGTGCCAGTAGCCCCAGGGGGGGGGTCGGTTCACCCCTCCACTTT
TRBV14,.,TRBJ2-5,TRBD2,CASSLMLTSGGTKYF,TGTGCCAGCAGTCTCATGTTGACAAGCGGGGGTACGAAGTACTTC
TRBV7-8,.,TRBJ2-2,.,CASSAADREKQYF,TGTGCCAGCAGTGCAGCGGACCGCGAGAAGCAGTACTTT
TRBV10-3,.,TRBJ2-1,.,CAISEAELGGYNEQFF,TGTGCCATCAGTGAGGCGGAGCTGGGTGGATACAATGAGCAGTTCTTC
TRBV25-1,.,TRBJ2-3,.,CASSEQARDTQYF,TGTGCCAGCAGTGAACAGGCCCGAGATACGCAGTATTTT
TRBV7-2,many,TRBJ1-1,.,CASSKAVHTEAFF,TGTGCCAGCAGCAAGGCGGTGCACACTGAAGCTTTCTTT
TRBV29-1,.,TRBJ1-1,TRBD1,CSVRDSFDTTEAFF,TGCAGTGTTAGGGACAGCTTTGACACCACTGAGGCTTTCTTT
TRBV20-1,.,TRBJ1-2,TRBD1,CSARSGTDSRGYGYTF,TGCAGTGCTAGAAGTGGGACAGACTCGAGGGGATATGGCTACACCTTC
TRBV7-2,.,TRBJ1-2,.,CASSLDSGHHSYPF,TGTGCCAGCAGCTTAGATTCAGGACACCATAGCTACCCGTTC